In this sample, the clone carrying this TCR beta chain turned up a few times. Germline assignment: CDR1 MNHEY and CDR2 SMNVEV (reference sequence). The J segment lost 6 bases and the V segment lost 5 bases, leaving 17 bases of the junction unmatched. There are 18 residues in the CDR3. This sample stems from a study of blood T cell repertoires in COVID-19. Clones were sequenced by immunoSEQ multiplex PCR, and TCRdb holds only the in-frame ones, with some missing. The data hold approximately 190,000 clones, with more than 75% observed a single time. This sequence joins TRBV27 and TRBJ2-7; 12 bases align to TRBD2. The TCR sequence derives from a woman aged 55-75 years with COVID-19, enrolled during active disease. Sequencing was performed on peripheral blood. For the CDR3, the DNA is TGTGCCAGCAGTCAAAAGGTACTAGCGGGAGGAGCGGCTAGCGAGCAGTACTTC. Encoded protein: CASSQKVLAGGAASEQYF.